The rows below give T cell receptor beta chains drawn from one sample of a study of cytomegalovirus exposure and HLA in healthy donors. Profiling relied on immunoSEQ multiplex PCR, and the TCRdb table lists in-frame clones only, not all of them. This sample carries roughly 150,000 clones, 75% of them seen once, and the ten largest clones take about 11%. Material for sequencing was PBMCs. Source of these receptors: a man in his late teens or twenties in good health and CMV-seropositive. CDR3s include the opening cysteine and the closing phenylalanine or tryptophan. The order of the fields is J gene, D gene, V gene, clone size, CDR3 DNA, CDR3 protein. The D gene is left open where the match is weak. Some rows mark clone size as missing; the rest say once, few, many or name a class of expanded clone.

j_call: TRBJ2-1
d_call: TRBD2
v_call: TRBV28
clone_size: -
cdr3_nt: TGTGCCAGCAGTTTACTAGCGGGAAACAATGAGCAGTTCTTC
cdr3_aa: CASSLLAGNNEQFF

j_call: TRBJ2-2
d_call: -
v_call: TRBV19
clone_size: -
cdr3_nt: TGTGCCAGTAGCCTCGGATTCGGGTTCCCCGGGGAGCTGTTTTTT
cdr3_aa: CASSLGFGFPGELFF

j_call: TRBJ2-3
d_call: -
v_call: TRBV28
clone_size: once
cdr3_nt: TGTGCCAGTTCCCGGGGGTTAGATACGCAGTATTTT
cdr3_aa: CASSRGLDTQYF

j_call: TRBJ2-1
d_call: TRBD2
v_call: TRBV7-2
clone_size: -
cdr3_nt: TGTGCCAGCAGCCATACTAGCGGGAGTGCCGGTGAGCAGTTCTTC
cdr3_aa: CASSHTSGSAGEQFF

j_call: TRBJ2-3
d_call: TRBD2
v_call: TRBV6-5
clone_size: -
cdr3_nt: TGTGCCAGCAGTCGGGACTACACAGATACGCAGTATTTT
cdr3_aa: CASSRDYTDTQYF

j_call: TRBJ1-1
d_call: TRBD1
v_call: TRBV28
clone_size: -
cdr3_nt: TGTGCCAGCAGTTTACTTTCGCAGGGGGGCTCTGAAGCTTTCTTT
cdr3_aa: CASSLLSQGGSEAFF

j_call: TRBJ2-1
d_call: -
v_call: TRBV2
clone_size: -
cdr3_nt: TGTGCCAAAGACTCCGGGGGATCTCGGAATGAGCAGTTCTTC
cdr3_aa: CAKDSGGSRNEQFF

j_call: TRBJ2-6
d_call: TRBD2
v_call: TRBV27
clone_size: -
cdr3_nt: TGTGCCAGCAGTCCCCTCGGACTAGCGCGAACAAGCTCTGGGGCCAACGTCCTGACTTTC
cdr3_aa: CASSPLGLARTSSGANVLTF

j_call: TRBJ2-1
d_call: -
v_call: TRBV7-9
clone_size: once
cdr3_nt: TGTGCCAGCAGCTTCCTACTGGGGGCGGACTCCTACAATGAGCAGTTCTTC
cdr3_aa: CASSFLLGADSYNEQFF

j_call: TRBJ2-2
d_call: -
v_call: TRBV10-3
clone_size: once
cdr3_nt: TGTGCCATCTCCGGGACTCCCAAGGGGGAGCTGTTTTTT
cdr3_aa: CAISGTPKGELFF

j_call: TRBJ2-3
d_call: -
v_call: TRBV30
clone_size: few
cdr3_nt: TGTGCCTGGGGGGGCAGGGACCCAGATACGCAGTATTTT
cdr3_aa: CAWGGRDPDTQYF

j_call: TRBJ2-7
d_call: -
v_call: TRBV7-9
clone_size: -
cdr3_nt: TGTGCCAGCAGCTCCGGGACACAATACGAGCAGTACTTC
cdr3_aa: CASSSGTQYEQYF

j_call: TRBJ2-7
d_call: TRBD2
v_call: TRBV11-2
clone_size: -
cdr3_nt: TGTGCCAGCAGCTTACCGTGGGGTGGGAGGGTCGTAAGGTCCTACGAGCAGTACTTC
cdr3_aa: CASSLPWGGRVVRSYEQYF

j_call: TRBJ2-1
d_call: TRBD1
v_call: TRBV11-2
clone_size: -
cdr3_nt: TGTGCCAGCAGCGAGCCGGGACAGGGGGGAAATTACGATGAGCAGTTCTTC
cdr3_aa: CASSEPGQGGNYDEQFF

j_call: TRBJ2-7
d_call: TRBD1
v_call: TRBV5-6
clone_size: -
cdr3_nt: TGTGCCAGCAACTGGGACAGGGTCGGCGAGCAGTACTTC
cdr3_aa: CASNWDRVGEQYF

j_call: TRBJ2-7
d_call: TRBD1
v_call: TRBV27
clone_size: -
cdr3_nt: TGTGCCAGCAGTGCCCGGGACAGGGGGTACGAGCAGTACTTC
cdr3_aa: CASSARDRGYEQYF

j_call: TRBJ2-7
d_call: -
v_call: TRBV7-2
clone_size: few
cdr3_nt: TGTGCCAGCAGCTTAGGGGACTTGCCCTACGAGCAGTACTTC
cdr3_aa: CASSLGDLPYEQYF

j_call: TRBJ2-7
d_call: TRBD2
v_call: TRBV28
clone_size: -
cdr3_nt: TGTGCCAGCAGTTTCACTGGGGTAGCGGGAGGCGAGCAGTACTTC
cdr3_aa: CASSFTGVAGGEQYF

j_call: TRBJ2-1
d_call: -
v_call: TRBV6-5
clone_size: -
cdr3_nt: TGTGCCAGTCAGCGGGACAATGAGCAGTTCTTC
cdr3_aa: CASQRDNEQFF

j_call: TRBJ1-1
d_call: -
v_call: TRBV5-1
clone_size: once
cdr3_nt: TGCGCCAGCAGCTTACAGGGCTGGAACACTGAAGCTTTCTTT
cdr3_aa: CASSLQGWNTEAFF

j_call: TRBJ2-2
d_call: TRBD1
v_call: TRBV5-4
clone_size: -
cdr3_nt: TGTGCCAGCAGCCGCCGGATGACAGGGCTCACCGGGGAGCTGTTTTTT
cdr3_aa: CASSRRMTGLTGELFF

j_call: TRBJ1-4
d_call: TRBD1
v_call: TRBV6-6
clone_size: -
cdr3_nt: TGTGCCAGCAGTTCAACCATAGGGACAGGAAATGAAAAACTGTTTTTT
cdr3_aa: CASSSTIGTGNEKLFF

j_call: TRBJ2-2
d_call: -
v_call: TRBV5-1
clone_size: -
cdr3_nt: TGCGCCAGCACCCAGGGGAATTTAAACGGGGAGCTGTTTTTT
cdr3_aa: CASTQGNLNGELFF

j_call: TRBJ1-2
d_call: TRBD1
v_call: TRBV18
clone_size: -
cdr3_nt: TGTGCCAGCTCACCCTGGAATCCGGGACAGGGGGAATCGGGCTACACCTTC
cdr3_aa: CASSPWNPGQGESGYTF

j_call: TRBJ1-1
d_call: -
v_call: TRBV27
clone_size: -
cdr3_nt: TGTGCCAGCAAGAGACAGATGAACACTGAAGCTTTCTTT
cdr3_aa: CASKRQMNTEAFF

j_call: TRBJ1-4
d_call: -
v_call: TRBV5-5
clone_size: -
cdr3_nt: TGTGCCAGCAGCTGGGGGACACGGAATGAAAAACTGTTTTTT
cdr3_aa: CASSWGTRNEKLFF

j_call: TRBJ2-7
d_call: TRBD1
v_call: TRBV6-5
clone_size: -
cdr3_nt: TGTGCCAGCAGGGACAGGGGGCCCTACGAGCAGTACTTC
cdr3_aa: CASRDRGPYEQYF

j_call: TRBJ2-1
d_call: TRBD2
v_call: TRBV6-6
clone_size: -
cdr3_nt: TGTGCCAGCACCCCTAGCGGAAACCATGAGCAGTTCTTC
cdr3_aa: CASTPSGNHEQFF

j_call: TRBJ1-2
d_call: -
v_call: TRBV27
clone_size: -
cdr3_nt: TGTGCCAGCCGACCGGCCGAGGCCTATTATGGCTACACCTTC
cdr3_aa: CASRPAEAYYGYTF

j_call: TRBJ2-7
d_call: -
v_call: TRBV25-1
clone_size: -
cdr3_nt: TGTGCCTCCACGAACCGGGAACAGGGCTGGGAGCAGTACTTC
cdr3_aa: CASTNREQGWEQYF

j_call: TRBJ2-1
d_call: TRBD2
v_call: TRBV6-1
clone_size: once
cdr3_nt: TGTGCCAGCACTAGCGGGACGACCTACAATGAGCAGTTCTTC
cdr3_aa: CASTSGTTYNEQFF

j_call: TRBJ2-3
d_call: -
v_call: TRBV5-4
clone_size: once
cdr3_nt: TGTGCCAGCAGCACCACGGGGGATACGCAGTATTTT
cdr3_aa: CASSTTGDTQYF

j_call: TRBJ2-3
d_call: -
v_call: TRBV28
clone_size: -
cdr3_nt: TGTGCCAGCAGTACCTCTAGGGGTAGCACAGATACGCAGTATTTT
cdr3_aa: CASSTSRGSTDTQYF

j_call: TRBJ2-6
d_call: -
v_call: TRBV9
clone_size: -
cdr3_nt: TGTGCCAGCAGCGTAGAACCTAGGTTAAGCTCTGGGGCCAACGTCCTGACTTTC
cdr3_aa: CASSVEPRLSSGANVLTF

j_call: TRBJ2-3
d_call: -
v_call: TRBV27
clone_size: -
cdr3_nt: TGTGCCAGCAGTTCACGACTAGTCATAGATACGCAGTATTTT
cdr3_aa: CASSSRLVIDTQYF

j_call: TRBJ2-7
d_call: TRBD2
v_call: TRBV29-1
clone_size: -
cdr3_nt: TGCAGCGTTTCTAGCGGGAGGGCCTACGAGCAGTACTTC
cdr3_aa: CSVSSGRAYEQYF

j_call: TRBJ2-7
d_call: -
v_call: TRBV4-1
clone_size: -
cdr3_nt: TGCGCCAGCAGCCAAGAAGGGGACGAGCAGTACTTC
cdr3_aa: CASSQEGDEQYF

j_call: TRBJ2-3
d_call: TRBD2
v_call: TRBV11-3
clone_size: -
cdr3_nt: TGTGCCAGCAGCAAACTAGCGGGCACAGATACGCAGTATTTT
cdr3_aa: CASSKLAGTDTQYF

j_call: TRBJ2-3
d_call: TRBD2
v_call: TRBV30
clone_size: -
cdr3_nt: TGTGCCTGGAGTGTGGGACTAGCGGTCACAGATACGCAGTATTTT
cdr3_aa: CAWSVGLAVTDTQYF

j_call: TRBJ2-7
d_call: TRBD1
v_call: TRBV28
clone_size: -
cdr3_nt: TGTGCCAGCAGCATAGGTACAGGGGAGTTGTACGAGCAGTACTTC
cdr3_aa: CASSIGTGELYEQYF

j_call: TRBJ2-7
d_call: -
v_call: TRBV7-9
clone_size: -
cdr3_nt: TGTGCCAGCAGACGGGACACCGACTCCTACGAGCAGTACTTC
cdr3_aa: CASRRDTDSYEQYF

j_call: TRBJ1-2
d_call: -
v_call: TRBV25-1
clone_size: -
cdr3_nt: TGTGCCAGCAACCAGGGTTATGGCTACACCTTC
cdr3_aa: CASNQGYGYTF

j_call: TRBJ2-5
d_call: -
v_call: TRBV5-4
clone_size: -
cdr3_nt: TGTGCCAGCAGCTTGGCCGGGACTTATCAAGAGACCCAGTACTTC
cdr3_aa: CASSLAGTYQETQYF

j_call: TRBJ1-1
d_call: -
v_call: TRBV11-2
clone_size: few
cdr3_nt: TGTGCCAGCAAACCAGTCCGGGGAATTGGGCGCGAAGCTTTCTTT
cdr3_aa: CASKPVRGIGREAFF

j_call: TRBJ2-1
d_call: -
v_call: TRBV7-9
clone_size: -
cdr3_nt: TGTGCCAGCAGGGTAGAGGTCTACAATGAGCAGTTCTTC
cdr3_aa: CASRVEVYNEQFF

j_call: TRBJ2-3
d_call: TRBD2
v_call: TRBV15
clone_size: once
cdr3_nt: TGTGCCACCAGCAGAGATCTGGGAGGGGCAGATACGCAGTATTTT
cdr3_aa: CATSRDLGGADTQYF

j_call: TRBJ2-7
d_call: -
v_call: TRBV7-9
clone_size: -
cdr3_nt: TGTGCCAGCAGCCACCGTGTAGAGAGCTACGAGCAGTACTTC
cdr3_aa: CASSHRVESYEQYF

j_call: TRBJ1-2
d_call: -
v_call: TRBV5-1
clone_size: -
cdr3_nt: TGCGCCAGCAGCTTGGAGGGGAACTATGGCTACACCTTC
cdr3_aa: CASSLEGNYGYTF

j_call: TRBJ2-7
d_call: TRBD2
v_call: TRBV19
clone_size: -
cdr3_nt: TGTGCCAGTAGTATGGGGCTAGCGGGCTACGAGCAGTACTTC
cdr3_aa: CASSMGLAGYEQYF

j_call: TRBJ2-3
d_call: TRBD1
v_call: TRBV5-1
clone_size: once
cdr3_nt: TGCGCCAGCATACAGGGGGCTCCGGGAGGAGGTGATACGCAGTATTTT
cdr3_aa: CASIQGAPGGGDTQYF

j_call: TRBJ1-1
d_call: -
v_call: TRBV6-5
clone_size: -
cdr3_nt: TGTGCCAGCAGTTACTCGGGCAGCATGAACACTGAAGCTTTCTTT
cdr3_aa: CASSYSGSMNTEAFF

j_call: TRBJ1-4
d_call: TRBD1
v_call: TRBV30
clone_size: -
cdr3_nt: TGTGCCTGGAGTGTATGGGGACAGACTAATGAAAAACTGTTTTTT
cdr3_aa: CAWSVWGQTNEKLFF

j_call: TRBJ2-3
d_call: -
v_call: TRBV5-1
clone_size: -
cdr3_nt: TGCGCCAGCGGCGGGACCCTTGGTCCAGATACGCAGTATTTT
cdr3_aa: CASGGTLGPDTQYF

j_call: TRBJ1-1
d_call: -
v_call: TRBV18
clone_size: -
cdr3_nt: TGTGCCAGCTCAGAGACAGCGAACACTGAAGCTTTCTTT
cdr3_aa: CASSETANTEAFF

j_call: TRBJ2-7
d_call: -
v_call: TRBV10-2
clone_size: few
cdr3_nt: TGCGCCAGCAGTGAGATAGGAGAGAAGCAGTACTTC
cdr3_aa: CASSEIGEKQYF

j_call: TRBJ2-2
d_call: -
v_call: TRBV5-1
clone_size: -
cdr3_nt: TGCGCCAGCACCCCCCCTTTTCCCGGGGAGCTGTTTTTT
cdr3_aa: CASTPPFPGELFF

j_call: TRBJ2-7
d_call: -
v_call: TRBV10-1
clone_size: -
cdr3_nt: TGCGCCAGCAGTGAGGGGCTCGGGACAACTACCTACGAGCAGTACTTC
cdr3_aa: CASSEGLGTTTYEQYF

j_call: TRBJ2-2
d_call: -
v_call: TRBV2
clone_size: -
cdr3_nt: TGTGCCAACAATGGACTGGCCCCGAGCACCGGAGAGCTGTTTTTT
cdr3_aa: CANNGLAPSTGELFF

j_call: TRBJ1-1
d_call: -
v_call: TRBV28
clone_size: -
cdr3_nt: TGTGCCAGCAGTTTGGGCTGGATGGCTTTCTTT
cdr3_aa: CASSLGWMAFF